The following is a TCR beta chain sequence with its context. The source of the sample is a study of shared clonotypes between healthy human individuals. In the source study's methods: Quality scores were absent from the junction-only immunoSEQ sequences, so filtering differed. Profiled with immunoSEQ multiplex PCR; TCRdb holds only in-frame clones, not every one. The V and J calls and clone size come from that table; D and trimming were worked out from the DNA. The sample yields about 79,000 clones, about 63% seen once. All of the donors resided in Nashville, Tennessee, and each was a Caucasian adult. The V end lost 4 bases, the J end lost 1 base, and 17 bases lay between the germline ends. The CDR3 sequence is 16 residues long. The germline CDR1 and CDR2 sequences are SGHVS and FQNEAQ.

Sequenced: memory CD8+ T cells sorted from blood. This sample's subset: CD45RO+ cells pooled with CCR7-negative TemRA cells. This sequence originates from a man younger than 45 in good health. The chain recombines TRBV7-8 with TRBJ2-7, with D possibly called TRBD1 or TRBD2 (6 bases each). The CDR3 nucleotides read TGTGCCAGCAGCTCGAGTTGGGGGGCCTCGTCCTACGAGCAGTACTTC. Protein sequence: CASSSSWGASSYEQYF.